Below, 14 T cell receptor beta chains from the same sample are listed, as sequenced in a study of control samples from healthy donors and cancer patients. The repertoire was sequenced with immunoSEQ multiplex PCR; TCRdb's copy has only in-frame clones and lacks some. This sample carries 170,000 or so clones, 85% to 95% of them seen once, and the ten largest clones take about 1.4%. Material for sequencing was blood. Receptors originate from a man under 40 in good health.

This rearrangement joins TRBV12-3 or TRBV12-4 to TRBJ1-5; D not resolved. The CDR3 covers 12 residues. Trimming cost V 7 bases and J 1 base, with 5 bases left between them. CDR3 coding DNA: TGTGCCAGCACCCAAAGCAATCAGCCCCAGCATTTT. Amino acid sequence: CASTQSNQPQHF.

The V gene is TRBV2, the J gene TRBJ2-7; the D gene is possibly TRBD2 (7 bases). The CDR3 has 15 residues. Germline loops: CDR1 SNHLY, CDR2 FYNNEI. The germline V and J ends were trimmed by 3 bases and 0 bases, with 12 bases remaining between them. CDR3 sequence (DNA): TGTGCCAGCAGTGACGGGGGGCCGTACTCCTACGAGCAGTACTTC. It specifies CASSDGGPYSYEQYF.

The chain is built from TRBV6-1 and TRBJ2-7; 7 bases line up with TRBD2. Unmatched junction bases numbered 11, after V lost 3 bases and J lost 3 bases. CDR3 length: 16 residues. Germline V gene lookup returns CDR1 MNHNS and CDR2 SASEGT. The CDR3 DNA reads TGTGCCAGCAGTGAGGGAGTTCCTAGCGGATACTACGAGCAGTACTTC. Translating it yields CASSEGVPSGYYEQYF.

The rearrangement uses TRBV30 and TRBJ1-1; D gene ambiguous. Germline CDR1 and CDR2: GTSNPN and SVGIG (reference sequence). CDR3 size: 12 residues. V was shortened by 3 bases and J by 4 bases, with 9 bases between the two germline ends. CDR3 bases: TGTGCCTGGAGCCCGGGGTCCACTGAAGCTTTCTTT. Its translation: CAWSPGSTEAFF.

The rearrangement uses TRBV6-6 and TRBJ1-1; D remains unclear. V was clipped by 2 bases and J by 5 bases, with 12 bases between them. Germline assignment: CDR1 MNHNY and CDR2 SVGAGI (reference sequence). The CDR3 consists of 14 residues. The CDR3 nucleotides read TGTGCCAGCAGTTACCCGGGCGGACGGACTGAAGCTTTCTTT. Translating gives CASSYPGGRTEAFF.

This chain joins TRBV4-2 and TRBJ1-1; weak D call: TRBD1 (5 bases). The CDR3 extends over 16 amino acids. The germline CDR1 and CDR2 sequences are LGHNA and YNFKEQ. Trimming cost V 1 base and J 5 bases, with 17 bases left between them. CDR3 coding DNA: TGTGCCAGCAGCCAAGCAGGAGGCAGGGCAAGGACTGAAGCTTTCTTT. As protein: CASSQAGGRARTEAFF.

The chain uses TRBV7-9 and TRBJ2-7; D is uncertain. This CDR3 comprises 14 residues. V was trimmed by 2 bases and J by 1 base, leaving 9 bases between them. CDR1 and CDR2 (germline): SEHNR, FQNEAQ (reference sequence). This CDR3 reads CASSLREESYEQYF. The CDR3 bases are TGTGCCAGCAGCTTAAGAGAGGAATCCTACGAGCAGTACTTC. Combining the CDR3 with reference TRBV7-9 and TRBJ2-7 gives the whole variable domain DTGVSQNPRHKITKRGQNVTFRCDPISEHNRLYWYRQTLGQGPEFLTYFQNEAQLEKSRLLSDRFSAERPKGSFSTLEIQRTEQGDSAMYLCASSLREESYEQYFGPGTRLTVT.

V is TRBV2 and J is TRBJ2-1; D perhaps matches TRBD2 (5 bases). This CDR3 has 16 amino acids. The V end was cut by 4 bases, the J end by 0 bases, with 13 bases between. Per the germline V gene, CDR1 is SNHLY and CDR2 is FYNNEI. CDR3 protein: CASSVTGVSSYNEQFF. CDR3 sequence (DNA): TGTGCCAGCAGTGTGACCGGGGTAAGCTCCTACAATGAGCAGTTCTTC.

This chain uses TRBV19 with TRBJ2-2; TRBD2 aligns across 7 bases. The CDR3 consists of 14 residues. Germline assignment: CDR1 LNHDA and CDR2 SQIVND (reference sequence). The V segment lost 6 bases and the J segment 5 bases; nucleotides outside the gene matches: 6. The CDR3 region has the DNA TGTGCCAGTAGGGAGGGGCGGGGGACCGGGGAGCTGTTTTTT. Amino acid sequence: CASREGRGTGELFF.

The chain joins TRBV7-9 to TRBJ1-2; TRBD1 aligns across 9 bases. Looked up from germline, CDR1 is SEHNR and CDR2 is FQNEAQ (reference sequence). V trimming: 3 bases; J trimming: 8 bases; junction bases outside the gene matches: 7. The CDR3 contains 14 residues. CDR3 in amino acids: CASSFRQGGYGYTF. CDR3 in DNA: TGTGCCAGCAGCTTTAGACAGGGGGGGTACGGCTACACCTTC.

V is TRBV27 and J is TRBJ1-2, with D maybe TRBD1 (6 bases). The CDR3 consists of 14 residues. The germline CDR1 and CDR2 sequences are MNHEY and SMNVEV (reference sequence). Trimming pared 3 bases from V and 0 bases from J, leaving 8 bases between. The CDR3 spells CASSFGQSNYGYTF. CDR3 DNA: TGTGCCAGCAGTTTCGGACAGTCTAACTATGGCTACACCTTC.

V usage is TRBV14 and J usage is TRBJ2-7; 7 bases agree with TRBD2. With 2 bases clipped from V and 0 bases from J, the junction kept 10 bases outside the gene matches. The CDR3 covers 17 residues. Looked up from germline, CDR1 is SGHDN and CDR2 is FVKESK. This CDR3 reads CASSQYPAGLSSYEQYF. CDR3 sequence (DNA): TGTGCCAGCAGCCAATATCCAGCGGGGCTTAGCTCCTACGAGCAGTACTTC.

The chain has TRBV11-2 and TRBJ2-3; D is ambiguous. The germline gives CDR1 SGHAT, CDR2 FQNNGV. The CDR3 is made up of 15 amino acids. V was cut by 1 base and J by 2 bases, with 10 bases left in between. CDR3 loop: CASSLGVRITDTQYF. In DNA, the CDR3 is TGTGCCAGCAGCTTAGGTGTCAGGATCACAGATACGCAGTATTTT.

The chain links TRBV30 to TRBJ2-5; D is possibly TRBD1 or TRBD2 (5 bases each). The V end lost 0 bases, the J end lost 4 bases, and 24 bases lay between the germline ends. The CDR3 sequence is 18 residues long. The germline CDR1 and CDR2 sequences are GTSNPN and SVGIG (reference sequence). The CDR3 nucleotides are TGTGCCTGGAGTGTACCCAGACGGGGCAGATCAATGGCAGAGACCCAGTACTTC. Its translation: CAWSVPRRGRSMAETQYF.